The rows below give T cell receptor beta chains drawn from one sample of a study of cytomegalovirus exposure and HLA in healthy donors. Assay used: immunoSEQ multiplex PCR; TCRdb lists only in-frame clones, some missing. The data show over 150,000 clones, approximately 80% seen once. Specimen: PBMCs. The source of these receptors is a young man in good health and CMV-seropositive. CDR3s include the opening cysteine and the closing phenylalanine or tryptophan. D genes are given only for firm matches. Clone size is shown for a subset of rows, as once, few, many or a class of expanded clone.

clone size	D gene	V gene	J gene	CDR3 protein	CDR3 DNA
once	-	TRBV27	TRBJ2-7	CASSWRANYEQYF	TGTGCCAGCAGCTGGAGGGCGAACTACGAGCAGTACTTC
-	TRBD1	TRBV2	TRBJ2-2	CASSELDRAAGELFF	TGTGCCAGCAGTGAATTGGACAGGGCGGCCGGGGAGCTGTTTTTT
-	TRBD1	TRBV6-1	TRBJ2-3	CASSVSPGTASTDTQYF	TGTGCCAGCAGTGTCTCACCCGGGACAGCTAGCACAGATACGCAGTATTTT
-	-	TRBV15	TRBJ1-3	CATSRARGGSGNTIYF	TGTGCCACCAGCAGAGCCCGGGGTGGCTCTGGAAACACCATATATTTT
few	TRBD2	TRBV5-1	TRBJ2-3	CASSSNLGTSGGTGDTQYF	TGCGCCAGCAGCTCGAACCTAGGGACTAGCGGGGGTACAGGAGATACGCAGTATTTT
-	TRBD1	TRBV6-1	TRBJ2-1	CASSGDRGPYNEQFF	TGTGCCAGCAGTGGTGACAGGGGTCCCTACAATGAGCAGTTCTTC
-	TRBD1	TRBV15	TRBJ1-5	CATSRDTGGDQPQHF	TGTGCCACCAGCAGAGATACAGGGGGGGACCAGCCCCAGCATTTT
-	TRBD1	TRBV7-9	TRBJ1-6	CASSQPGQGVPLHF	TGTGCCAGCAGTCAACCGGGACAGGGGGTCCCCCTCCACTTT
-	-	TRBV15	TRBJ1-5	CATSTGGSNQPQHF	TGTGCCACCAGCACGGGGGGGAGCAATCAGCCCCAGCATTTT
-	TRBD2	TRBV5-1	TRBJ2-5	CASRTGTSGSGETQYF	TGCGCCAGCAGAACCGGGACTAGCGGGTCCGGGGAGACCCAGTACTTC
-	-	TRBV5-1	TRBJ2-3	CAARGGGTDTQYF	TGCGCCGCCCGCGGAGGGGGCACAGATACGCAGTATTTT
-	-	TRBV2	TRBJ2-1	CASSEAQGESGQFF	TGTGCCAGCAGTGAAGCCCAGGGCGAAAGTGGGCAGTTCTTC
-	-	TRBV9	TRBJ2-5	CASSVDTKETQYF	TGTGCCAGCAGCGTAGATACTAAAGAGACCCAGTACTTC
-	TRBD1	TRBV7-8	TRBJ2-7	CASSLAGTGTYEQYF	TGTGCCAGCAGCTTAGCAGGGACAGGGACCTACGAGCAGTACTTC
-	-	TRBV18	TRBJ1-1	CASSPIGSLATEAFF	TGTGCCAGCTCACCAATTGGGAGTTTGGCCACTGAAGCTTTCTTT
-	TRBD1	TRBV29-1	TRBJ1-1	CSASGQRAFF	TGCAGCGCCTCGGGACAGCGGGCTTTCTTT
-	-	TRBV11-2	TRBJ1-6	CASTTRQTYNSPLHF	TGTGCCAGCACCACGCGGCAGACCTATAATTCACCCCTCCACTTT
-	TRBD1	TRBV13	TRBJ1-6	CASSRDRANSPLHF	TGTGCCAGCAGCCGCGACAGGGCTAATTCACCCCTCCACTTT
-	-	TRBV2	TRBJ2-5	CASSYSYQETQYF	TGTGCCAGCTCCTACTCGTACCAAGAGACCCAGTACTTC
-	-	TRBV7-3	TRBJ2-1	CASSLYPGVYNEQFF	TGTGCCAGCAGCTTATACCCGGGGGTCTACAATGAGCAGTTCTTC
-	-	TRBV15	TRBJ1-4	CATSRADYSATNEKLFF	TGTGCCACCAGCAGAGCCGACTACAGTGCAACTAATGAAAAACTGTTTTTT
-	TRBD2	TRBV7-6	TRBJ2-3	CASSWRLAGGSDTQYF	TGTGCCAGCAGCTGGCGACTAGCGGGGGGGTCAGATACGCAGTATTTT
-	-	TRBV29-1	TRBJ2-3	CSVDGGGGTDTQYF	TGCAGCGTCGACGGGGGTGGCGGCACAGATACGCAGTATTTT
few	-	TRBV2	TRBJ1-5	CASSGGDSNQPQHF	TGTGCCAGCAGTGGGGGAGATAGCAATCAGCCCCAGCATTTT
-	TRBD1	TRBV4-1	TRBJ1-4	CASRRTGTGNEKLFF	TGCGCCAGCAGGCGGACCGGGACAGGGAATGAAAAACTGTTTTTT
-	TRBD1	TRBV6-1	TRBJ2-5	CASSDRQGGETQYF	TGTGCCAGCAGTGACCGACAGGGTGGGGAGACCCAGTACTTC
-	TRBD2	TRBV4-1	TRBJ2-1	CASSLRGTSGGRSYNEQFF	TGCGCCAGCAGCCTAAGGGGTACTAGCGGGGGCCGATCCTACAATGAGCAGTTCTTC
once	TRBD2	TRBV11-2	TRBJ2-3	CASSLGDTGGSTDTQYF	TGTGCCAGCAGCTTAGGGGATACGGGGGGATCGACAGATACGCAGTATTTT
few	-	TRBV5-4	TRBJ1-2	CASSPDTNYGYTF	TGTGCCAGCAGCCCGGACACAAACTATGGCTACACCTTC
-	TRBD1	TRBV30	TRBJ1-3	CAWARDRGNTIYF	TGTGCCTGGGCGAGGGACAGGGGAAACACCATATATTTT
-	-	TRBV28	TRBJ1-4	CASSSGQFNEKLFF	TGTGCCAGCAGTTCCGGACAGTTCAATGAAAAACTGTTTTTT
-	-	TRBV28	TRBJ2-7	CASSKFRSGLFSYEQYF	TGTGCCAGCAGCAAGTTTAGGTCGGGACTGTTCTCCTACGAGCAGTACTTC
-	TRBD2	TRBV2	TRBJ2-7	CASMKRGGHEQYF	TGTGCCAGCATGAAGCGGGGGGGCCACGAGCAGTACTTC
-	TRBD2	TRBV7-2	TRBJ2-4	CASSYRGSGGASNIQYF	TGTGCCAGCAGCTACCGAGGAAGCGGGGGAGCATCAAACATTCAGTACTTC
-	TRBD1	TRBV4-1	TRBJ1-5	CASSPTTGESQPQHF	TGCGCCAGCAGCCCAACGACAGGGGAGAGTCAGCCCCAGCATTTT
few	-	TRBV5-4	TRBJ1-4	CASSLGTANEKLFF	TGTGCCAGCAGCTTGGGGACAGCTAATGAAAAACTGTTTTTT
few	-	TRBV29-1	TRBJ2-1	CSVEGDRWDTRAHEQFF	TGCAGCGTTGAAGGCGATAGGTGGGACACTAGGGCCCATGAGCAGTTCTTC
-	TRBD1	TRBV11-3	TRBJ2-3	CASSEGTAATQYF	TGTGCCAGCAGCGAAGGGACAGCCGCCACGCAGTATTTT
-	TRBD1	TRBV5-1	TRBJ2-7	CASSQNPGQAYEQYF	TGCGCCAGCAGCCAAAACCCGGGACAGGCCTACGAGCAGTACTTC
-	TRBD1	TRBV30	TRBJ2-7	CAWSEGDRGFYEQYF	TGTGCCTGGAGTGAAGGGGACAGGGGCTTCTACGAGCAGTACTTC
-	TRBD1	TRBV5-1	TRBJ2-3	CASSRDRADTQYF	TGCGCCAGCAGCCGGGACAGGGCGGATACGCAGTATTTT
-	TRBD1	TRBV27	TRBJ2-5	CASRTGVGETQYF	TGTGCCAGCAGGACAGGGGTTGGGGAGACCCAGTACTTC
-	-	TRBV10-2	TRBJ2-7	CASSQTPDGSYEQYF	TGCGCCAGCAGTCAGACCCCCGACGGGTCCTACGAGCAGTACTTC
-	TRBD1	TRBV6-5	TRBJ2-7	CASSPLTGVGYEQYF	TGTGCCAGCAGCCCACTAACAGGGGTAGGCTACGAGCAGTACTTC
-	-	TRBV5-4	TRBJ1-6	CASSFGGARNSPLHF	TGTGCCAGCAGCTTTGGGGGGGCACGGAATTCACCCCTCCACTTT
-	TRBD1	TRBV10-3	TRBJ2-3	CAHGRGQGPDTQYF	TGTGCCCACGGACGAGGACAGGGGCCAGATACGCAGTATTTT
-	-	TRBV4-2	TRBJ2-7	CASSQESDSLYEQYF	TGTGCCAGCAGCCAAGAATCGGACAGCCTCTACGAGCAGTACTTC
few	TRBD1	TRBV5-1	TRBJ2-3	CASSLLRDRDTDTQYF	TGCGCCAGCAGCCTCCTTCGGGACAGGGACACAGATACGCAGTATTTT
-	-	TRBV7-3	TRBJ1-6	CASSSGSYNSPLHF	TGTGCCAGCAGCTCCGGGTCTTATAATTCACCCCTCCACTTT
-	-	TRBV19	TRBJ2-3	CASSIGAGSPTDTQYF	TGTGCCAGTAGTATTGGCGCGGGGAGTCCCACAGATACGCAGTATTTT
-	TRBD2	TRBV9	TRBJ2-3	CASSVASSGGDTQYF	TGTGCCAGCAGCGTAGCTAGTAGCGGGGGGGATACGCAGTATTTT
few	-	TRBV19	TRBJ2-6	CASSIPGANVLTF	TGTGCCAGTAGTATCCCAGGGGCCAACGTCCTGACTTTC
-	-	TRBV10-3	TRBJ1-2	CAITTSEGGVDGYTF	TGTGCCATCACCACCTCGGAGGGGGGGGTAGATGGCTACACCTTC